The 24 T cell receptor beta chains given below trace back to one sample, sequenced in a study of Ad26.COV2.S vaccination and SARS-CoV-2 variants. Measured with immunoSEQ multiplex PCR; TCRdb has only the in-frame clones, and not every one. The profile shows some 390,000 clones, around 89% of them singletons. The sample's treatment: some 19 received Ad26.COV2.S at low or high dose, single or two shots; roughly five received placebo; per-sample allocation not given. Day 63 following the first vaccine or placebo injection was when the samples were taken. The starting material was peripheral blood, obtained in a trial of Ad26.COV2.S vaccine versus placebo. These receptors originate from a person aged 18 to 65 who received the Ad26.COV2.S COVID-19 vaccine or a placebo.

The sample holds one count of this clone. The chain is built from TRBV25-1 and TRBJ1-3, with 7 bases that match TRBD1. The length of the CDR3 is 16 residues. Trimming at V came to 4 bases and at J to 2 bases, leaving 8 bases not matched to a gene. Germline CDR1 reads MGHDK; CDR2 reads SYGVNS. The CDR3 DNA reads as TGTGCCAGCAGTGTCCGGGGACAGATCCCTGGAAACACCATATATTTT. Protein sequence: CASSVRGQIPGNTIYF.

The chain has TRBV19 and TRBJ1-4; D call uncertain. V lost 3 bases, J lost 5 bases, and 7 bases lay in between. Germline CDR1 reads LNHDA; CDR2 reads SQIVND (reference sequence). The CDR3 runs to 13 residues. The CDR3, as DNA: TGTGCCAGTAGTATGCTGGGAAATGAAAAACTGTTTTTT. It encodes CASSMLGNEKLFF. Supplemented by reference TRBV19 and TRBJ1-4, the full variable domain reads DGGITQSPKYLFRKEGQNVTLSCEQNLNHDAMYWYRQDPGQGLRLIYYSQIVNDFQKGDIAEGYSVSREKKESFPLTVTSAQKNPTAFYLCASSMLGNEKLFFGSGTQLSVL.

The gene calls are TRBV4-1 and TRBJ2-7, with D perhaps TRBD1 or TRBD2 (7 bases each). V was clipped by 2 bases and J by 0 bases, with 14 bases between them. CDR3 length: 16 residues. Germline V gene data show CDR1 as MGHRA and CDR2 as YSYEKL. The CDR3 DNA is TGCGCCAGCAGCCAACAGGGGGGGACTCCCTCCTACGAGCAGTACTTC. Translating it yields CASSQQGGTPSYEQYF.

V is TRBV29-1 and J is TRBJ2-7; D gene ambiguous. CDR3 length: 11 residues. The V and J ends lost 7 bases and 1 base respectively, with 8 bases between them. CDR1 SQVTM and CDR2 ANQGSEA come from the germline V gene. CDR3 sequence: CSAGPSYEQYF. CDR3 DNA sequence: TGCAGCGCCGGGCCTTCCTACGAGCAGTACTTC.

The chain employs TRBV20-1 and TRBJ2-1; 8 positions agree with TRBD1. The germline gives CDR1 DFQATT, CDR2 SNEGSKA (reference sequence). This CDR3 comprises 13 residues. After removal of 3 bases from V and 7 bases from J, the junction contained 5 bases not matched to a gene. The DNA of the CDR3 is TGCAGTGCTAGTCAGGGGGCGAGAAATGAGCAGTTCTTC. Translated, it gives CSASQGARNEQFF.

The rearrangement joins TRBV19 to TRBJ2-6; 10 nucleotides agree with TRBD1. Trimming cost V 3 bases and J 0 bases; bases outside gene matches: 5. CDR3 length equals 18 residues. Germline V lookup: CDR1 LNHDA, CDR2 SQIVND (reference sequence). CDR3 loop: CASSIFGTGVSGANVLTF. The CDR3 coding sequence is TGTGCCAGTAGTATCTTCGGGACAGGGGTCTCTGGGGCCAACGTCCTGACTTTC.

The chain links TRBV29-1 to TRBJ2-1; TRBD1 might be the D (5 bases). Germline V gene lookup returns CDR1 SQVTM and CDR2 ANQGSEA. V lost 7 bases and J lost 2, with 9 bases in between. This CDR3 is built from 12 residues. The CDR3 sequence: CSAQGTYNEQFF. DNA for the CDR3: TGCAGCGCCCAGGGAACCTACAATGAGCAGTTCTTC.

The CDR3, as DNA: TGTGCCAGCAGCGCCCCTGACAATCCGACTACGAGAAACACCATATATTTT. Protein sequence: CASSAPDNPTTRNTIYF. The J gene is TRBJ1-3, the V gene TRBV9, with D unresolved. V was trimmed by 3 bases and J by 5 bases, leaving 21 bases between them. The CDR3 consists of 17 residues. In germline, CDR1 is SGDLS, CDR2 YYNGEE. The full variable domain, completed using reference TRBV9 and TRBJ1-3, is DSGVTQTPKHLITATGQRVTLRCSPRSGDLSVYWYQQSLDQGLQFLIQYYNGEERAKGNILERFSAQQFPDLHSELNLSSLELGDSALYFCASSAPDNPTTRNTIYFGEGSWLTVV.

This clone was found a few times. This chain connects TRBV4-1 to TRBJ2-7; D gene uncertain. V dropped 0 bases and J dropped 2 bases, with 11 bases sitting between them. CDR3 length: 15 residues. The germline CDR1 and CDR2 sequences are MGHRA and YSYEKL. CDR3 protein: CASSQDRTATYEQYF. Here the CDR3 DNA reads TGCGCCAGCAGCCAAGATCGGACGGCGACCTACGAGCAGTACTTC.

The chain combines TRBV7-3 with TRBJ2-1; possibly TRBD1 for D (6 bases). The germline gives CDR1 SGHTA, CDR2 FQGTGA. The CDR3 has 14 residues. Trimming left V 5 bases short and J 9 bases short, with 17 bases between. The CDR3 is CASSTSGTTGEQFF. For the CDR3, the DNA is TGTGCCAGCAGCACGTCCGGGACAACGGGTGAGCAGTTCTTC.

The J gene is TRBJ2-7, the V gene TRBV5-1, with D perhaps assigned TRBD1 or TRBD2 (7 bases each). Per germline, CDR1 SGHRS and CDR2 YFSETQ. V lost 5 bases, J lost 5 bases, and 23 bases lay in between. The CDR3 loop spans 16 amino acids. This CDR3 is CASRENPGGQPHEQYF. The CDR3 DNA reads TGCGCCAGCAGAGAAAACCCGGGGGGACAGCCCCACGAGCAGTACTTC.

The chain combines TRBV27 with TRBJ2-7; D is tentatively TRBD1 or TRBD2 (5 bases each). The CDR3 is made up of 13 amino acids. The V gene lost 5 bases and the J gene lost 2 bases, with 10 bases spanning the gap. Germline CDR1 and CDR2: MNHEY and SMNVEV (reference sequence). The CDR3 here is CASSRSGPYEQYF. The CDR3 DNA sequence: TGTGCCAGCAGTCGTTCGGGGCCCTACGAGCAGTACTTC.

This chain joins TRBV24-1 and TRBJ2-1, with 9 bases matching TRBD2. Germline V gene sequence: CDR1 KGHDR, CDR2 SFDVKD. The CDR3 has 16 amino acids. The junction had 8 bases not matched to a gene; V was cut back by 4 bases and J by 5 bases. The DNA for the CDR3 is TGTGCCACCAGTGACCCGGGACTAGCCGCGGACAATGAGCAGTTCTTC. It encodes CATSDPGLAADNEQFF.

In this sample, this clone turned up once. The same CDR3 arises from other DNA sequences in this sample as well. V and J are TRBV18 and TRBJ2-7, with unresolved D. Trimming pared 1 base from V and 2 bases from J, leaving 3 bases between. CDR3 length: 12 residues. CDR1 and CDR2 (germline): KGHSH, LQKENI. The CDR3 loop is CASSPRAYEQYF. The DNA for the CDR3 is TGTGCCAGCTCACCACGAGCCTACGAGCAGTACTTC.

V is TRBV5-4 and J is TRBJ1-4; D is unresolved. Germline-derived CDR1 and CDR2 are SGHNT and YYREEE (reference sequence). Trimming shortened V by 0 bases and J by 1 base, and 4 bases separated the two germline ends. The CDR3 extends over 14 amino acids. The CDR3 nucleotides are TGTGCCAGCAGCTTGGGTGTAACTAATGAAAAACTGTTTTTT. Protein: CASSLGVTNEKLFF.

The chain is built from TRBV7-9 and TRBJ2-1; 13 bases line up with TRBD2. The CDR3 spans 17 residues. Germline V gene sequence: CDR1 SEHNR, CDR2 FQNEAQ (reference sequence). The V segment lost 1 base and the J segment 4 bases; nucleotides outside the gene matches: 4. The CDR3 coding sequence is TGTGCCAGCAGCTTAGGGGGGACTAGCGGGGTTTACAATGAGCAGTTCTTC. This codes for CASSLGGTSGVYNEQFF.

This chain joins TRBV6-5 and TRBJ2-2, with D tentatively TRBD2 (7 bases). The germline V gene has CDR1 MNHEY and CDR2 SVGAGI. Trimming left V 1 base short and J 3 bases short, with 12 bases between. The CDR3 loop spans 16 amino acids. The CDR3 here is CASSYLWEGDTGELFF. CDR3 nucleotides: TGTGCCAGCAGTTACTTGTGGGAGGGGGACACCGGGGAGCTGTTTTTT.

The chain carries TRBV15 and TRBJ1-3, with D perhaps TRBD1 (6 bases). Trimming removed 6 bases from V and 3 bases from J, with 15 bases in between. CDR3 length: 15 residues. Germline V gene sequence: CDR1 LNHNV, CDR2 YYDKDF (reference sequence). This chain's CDR3 is CATRGAGSGGNTIYF. In DNA form, the CDR3 reads TGTGCCACCAGGGGGGCTGGGTCGGGTGGAAACACCATATATTTT.

This clone was detected only a few times. This chain connects TRBV11-3 to TRBJ1-1, with D maybe TRBD1 (6 bases). Germline-derived CDR1 and CDR2 are SGHNT and YENEEA. This CDR3 is 14 amino acids long. Trimming cost V 3 bases and J 2 bases, with 10 bases left between them. The CDR3 loop is CASSFGGGNTEAFF. The CDR3, as DNA: TGTGCCAGCAGCTTCGGAGGGGGTAACACTGAAGCTTTCTTT.

This rearrangement joins TRBV7-8 to TRBJ2-1; 7 nucleotides agree with TRBD2. V dropped 1 base and J dropped 5; count of bases not matched to a gene: 5. Germline CDR1 reads SGHVS; CDR2 reads FQNEAQ. The CDR3 runs to 15 residues. CDR3 DNA sequence: TGTGCCAGCAGCTTAGGTCGTCTAGCGGACAATGAGCAGTTCTTC. Translation: CASSLGRLADNEQFF. Looking up the rest from reference TRBV7-8 and TRBJ2-1 gives the full variable domain: GAGVSQSPRYKVAKRGQDVALRCDPISGHVSLFWYQQALGQGPEFLTYFQNEAQLDKSGLPSDRFFAERPEGSVSTLKIQRTQQEDSAVYLCASSLGRLADNEQFFGPGTRLTVL.

In regard to this clone: Its ends do not fully match the called genes, so a read error is possible. V and J are TRBV15 and TRBJ1-4; D is unresolved. The CDR3 extends over 13 amino acids. The germline gives CDR1 LNHNV, CDR2 YYDKDF (reference sequence). CDR3 loop: CATSRDTNEKLFF. CDR3 coding DNA: TGTGCCACCAGCCGAGACACAAATGAAAAACTGTTTTTT.

The chain carries TRBV11-3 and TRBJ2-2; TRBD1 agrees at 10 bases. The length of the CDR3 is 16 residues. CDR1 and CDR2 from the germline V gene are SGHNT and YENEEA. With 5 bases clipped from V and 5 bases from J, the junction kept 8 bases outside the gene matches. CDR3: CASSLGGTGVTGELFF. Written as DNA, the CDR3 is TGTGCCAGCAGCCTAGGGGGGACAGGGGTGACCGGGGAGCTGTTTTTT.

This chain links TRBV27 with TRBJ2-2; the match to TRBD2 covers 12 bases. The CDR3 runs 17 residues. The V and J ends lost 4 bases and 5 bases, in that order; junction bases with no gene match: 8. Germline V gene lookup returns CDR1 MNHEY and CDR2 SMNVEV (reference sequence). The CDR3 sequence: CASSSTSGRRGTGELFF. CDR3 sequence (DNA): TGTGCCAGCAGTTCGACTAGCGGGAGACGTGGGACCGGGGAGCTGTTTTTT.

The chain recombines TRBV13 with TRBJ2-7; 13 bases map to TRBD2. This CDR3 is built from 19 residues. V lost 0 bases to trimming and J lost 0 bases; unmatched junction nucleotides: 8. Germline CDR1 and CDR2: PRHDT and FYEKMQ (reference sequence). CDR3 sequence reads: CASSLGGLAGDRDSYEQYF. CDR3 nucleotide sequence: TGTGCCAGCAGCTTAGGCGGACTAGCGGGAGACAGAGACTCCTACGAGCAGTACTTC.